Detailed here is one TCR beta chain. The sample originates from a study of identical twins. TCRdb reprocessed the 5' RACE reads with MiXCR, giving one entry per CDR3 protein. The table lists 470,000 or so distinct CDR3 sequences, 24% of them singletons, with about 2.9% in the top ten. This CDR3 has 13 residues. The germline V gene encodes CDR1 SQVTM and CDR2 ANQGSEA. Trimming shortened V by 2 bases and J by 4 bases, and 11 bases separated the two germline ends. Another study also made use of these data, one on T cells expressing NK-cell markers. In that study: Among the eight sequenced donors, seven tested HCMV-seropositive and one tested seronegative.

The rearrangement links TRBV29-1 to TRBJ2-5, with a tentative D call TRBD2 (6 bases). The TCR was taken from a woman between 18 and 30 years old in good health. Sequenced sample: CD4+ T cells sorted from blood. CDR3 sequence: CSVEQGGGETQYF. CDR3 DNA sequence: TGCAGCGTTGAACAGGGAGGAGGAGAGACCCAGTACTTC.